This T cell receptor (beta chain) was obtained from a study of STAT5B mutations in CD4+ large granular lymphocyte leukemia. Overall study results and limits: Compared with healthy controls (2/35), patient top clones favored TRBV06 (8/27).

About this clone itself: Its antigen remains unidentified.

This CDR3 is 16 amino acids long. Germline CDR1 ENHRY, CDR2 SYGVKD. The V gene lost 6 bases and the J gene lost 4 bases, with 19 bases spanning the gap. The repertoire was sequenced with immunoSEQ multiplex PCR; TCRdb's copy has only in-frame clones and lacks some. The sample yields roughly 48,000 clones, about three quarters seen once. The source material was CD4+ T cells from blood buffy coats. V usage is TRBV10-3 and J usage is TRBJ1-5, with D unclear. This clonotype was obtained from a human donor in good health. CDR3 sequence reads: CAISAQATASNQPQHF. The CDR3 region has the DNA TGTGCCATCAGCGCCCAGGCGACCGCTTCTAATCAGCCCCAGCATTTT.